These 29 T cell receptor beta chains were all obtained from the same sample, sequenced in a study of CD4 and CD8 cells across lung adenocarcinoma regions. TCRdb re-called the PCR reads through MiXCR, storing one row per CDR3 protein. The profile covers roughly 20,000 distinct CDR3 sequences, with approximately 50% appearing a single time and under 30% taken by the ten largest. Sequenced: CD8+ T cells from the center of a lung tumor. These receptors originate from a female donor with lung adenocarcinoma. The CD4 and CD8 labels of this study may be unreliable.

The V and J genes are TRBV27 and TRBJ2-5; D might be TRBD1 or TRBD2, each matching 5 bases. The CDR3 totals 16 residues. The ends were cut back, 6 bases at V and 11 bases at J, with 28 bases in the middle. Germline V gene data show CDR1 as MNHEY and CDR2 as SMNVEV (reference sequence). For the CDR3, the DNA is TGTGCCAGCAGCTCTCCGGGGACGAGCGCGACTAACATGCAGTACTTC. It codes for CASSSPGTSATNMQYF.

As regards this clonotype: At one of its ends the junction is not consistent with the germline gene, which may arise from a read error. The chain employs TRBV10-3 and TRBJ2-2, with a weak D call TRBD2 (7 bases). Germline CDR1 reads ENHRY; CDR2 reads SYGVKD. The CDR3 contains 15 residues. CDR3 bases: TGTGCCCGGAAACAGAAGGGGGGGGACACCGGGGCGCTGTATTTT. Translating gives CARKQKGGDTGALYF.

This clonotype has ten or more counts. CDR3 protein: CASSSDGFLGTQYF. CDR3 bases: TGTGCCAGCAGCTCAGATGGGTTCTTGGGTACGCAGTATTTT. V gene TRBV11-3 combines with J gene TRBJ2-3; D unclear. The CDR3 extends over 14 amino acids. Trimming pared 4 bases from V and 8 bases from J, leaving 16 bases between. Per germline, CDR1 SGHNT and CDR2 YENEEA.

V gene TRBV28 combines with J gene TRBJ2-7; D ambiguous. V shed 6 bases and J shed 4 bases, with 10 bases lying between them. The CDR3 contains 12 residues. Germline V gene lookup returns CDR1 MDHEN and CDR2 SYDVKM. For the CDR3, the DNA is TGTGCCAGCAGCCAAGTAAGGTACGAGCAGTACTTC. This codes for CASSQVRYEQYF.

This chain uses TRBV11-3 with TRBJ2-1; 8 bases are shared with TRBD2. Trimming took 1 base from V and 8 from J; bases not matched to a gene: 16. Germline CDR1 SGHNT, CDR2 YENEEA. The CDR3 length is 18 residues. CDR3 bases: TGTGCCAGCAGCTTAGGTGGGTTCCCTAGCGGGTTCTCCGATGAGCAGTTCTTC. Amino acids: CASSLGGFPSGFSDEQFF.

CDR3 loop: CASSEAGLAGGSTDTQYF. The CDR3 DNA follows: TGTGCCAGCAGTGAAGCGGGACTAGCGGGAGGGAGCACAGATACGCAGTACTTC. The chain employs TRBV6-1 and TRBJ2-3; 16 bases fit TRBD2. The assigned J gene may be wrong: the sequence end matches TRBJ2-7 better. CDR3 length: 18 residues. The germline gives CDR1 MNHNS, CDR2 SASEGT.

As regards this clonotype: At one boundary the junction diverges from the germline segment, which might be a read error. The chain has TRBV6-1 and TRBJ2-5; 8 nucleotides align to TRBD2. Looked up from germline, CDR1 is MNHNS and CDR2 is SASEGT. The CDR3 runs to 15 residues. The CDR3 DNA follows: TGTGCCAGGGCACCGGGGGGGAGCGGCCAAGATACCCAGTATTTC. Translating gives CARAPGGSGQDTQYF.

This clonotype has a count of ten or more. This chain connects TRBV6-5 to TRBJ2-3, with D perhaps TRBD2 (5 bases). Germline values: CDR1 MNHEY, CDR2 SVGAGI. Trimming took off 2 bases at V and 5 bases at J, with 5 bases between the two ends. The CDR3 is made up of 12 amino acids. The CDR3, as DNA: TGTGCCAGCAGTTACGCGGGAGATACGCAGTATTTT. It encodes CASSYAGDTQYF.

This clonotype has ten or more counts. The CDR3 spells CASSLRVTEFREQFF. In nucleotides, the CDR3 is TGTGCCAGCAGTTTAAGAGTAACTGAGTTTAGAGAGCAGTTCTTC. This chain connects TRBV27 to TRBJ2-1; D not certain. Germline V gene lookup returns CDR1 MNHEY and CDR2 SMNVEV (reference sequence). Trimming pared 2 bases from V and 10 bases from J, leaving 18 bases between. The CDR3 is 15 amino acids.

CDR3 amino acids: CASSEPRRQDTQYF. In nucleotides, the CDR3 is TGTGCCAGCAGTGAACCCCGTCGCCAAGATACGCAGTATTTT. J is TRBJ2-3 and V is TRBV6-1; D gene ambiguous. Germline lookup yields CDR1 MNHNS and CDR2 SASEGT. The CDR3 is made up of 14 amino acids. Trimming removed 2 bases at V and 5 bases at J, with 11 bases between.

The chain is built from TRBV24-1 and TRBJ2-3; D ambiguous. CDR1 is KGHDR, CDR2 SFDVKD, per germline. The CDR3 spans 14 residues. V dropped 5 bases and J dropped 5 bases, with 13 bases sitting between them. This CDR3 reads CATSAYGGEDTQYF. The DNA for the CDR3 is TGTGCCACCAGTGCCTATGGTGGGGAAGATACGCAGTATTTT.

About this clonotype: Compared with germline, one end of the junction differs, possibly owing to a read error. The V and J genes are TRBV6-1 and TRBJ2-5, with D tentatively TRBD1 or TRBD2 (7 bases each). Germline V gene data show CDR1 as MNHNS and CDR2 as SASEGT. The CDR3 sequence is 14 residues long. CDR3 in DNA: TGTGCGAGCAAGGGGGGGGGACAGCAAGACACCCAGTACTTC. Translation: CASKGGGQQDTQYF.

Concerning this clonotype: A read error may account for a junction end that differs from germline. The V and J genes are TRBV27 and TRBJ2-3, with a possible D match to TRBD2 (6 bases). The DNA end lines up better with TRBJ2-7; the J call may be wrong. Germline V gene data show CDR1 as MNHEY and CDR2 as SMNVEV (reference sequence). This CDR3 contains 14 residues. The CDR3 protein is CASSGATSTDTQYF. CDR3 bases: TGTGCGAGCAGTGGGGCCACTAGCACAGATACGCAGTACTTC.

A few counts support this clonotype. J is TRBJ2-3 and V is TRBV9, with D perhaps matching TRBD1 or TRBD2 (6 bases each). The CDR3 contains 16 residues. V shed 3 bases and J shed 3 bases, with 17 bases lying between them. Germline V gene sequence: CDR1 SGDLS, CDR2 YYNGEE. The CDR3 sequence: CASSALAIRGTDTQYF. The CDR3 DNA is TGTGCCAGCAGCGCTCTAGCGATTAGGGGGACAGATACGCAGTATTTT.

There are many counts of this clonotype. This rearrangement joins TRBV4-1 to TRBJ2-5; TRBD2 matches at 16 bases. The CDR3 contains 19 residues. Germline V lookup: CDR1 MGHRA, CDR2 YSYEKL. The trim removed 3 bases at V and 0 bases at J, leaving 7 bases unmatched. The CDR3: CASSHPGLAGGPDQETQYF. CDR3 sequence (DNA): TGCGCCAGCAGCCACCCGGGACTAGCGGGAGGGCCCGACCAAGAGACCCAGTACTTC.

This clonotype was observed a few times. This chain links TRBV20-1 with TRBJ2-1; 11 nucleotides line up with TRBD2. Germline loops: CDR1 DFQATT, CDR2 SNEGSKA (reference sequence). The CDR3 extends over 14 amino acids. The ends lost 3 bases at V and 3 bases at J; junction bases unmatched: 1. The CDR3, as DNA: TGCAGTGCTAGTAGCGGGAGGGACTACAATGAGCAGTTCTTC. It yields the protein CSASSGRDYNEQFF.

This clonotype was detected only a few times. CDR3 sequence reads: CASSLDYGVMSYNEQFF. For the CDR3, the DNA is TGTGCCAGCAGCTTAGATTACGGGGTCATGTCCTACAATGAGCAGTTCTTC. The chain recombines TRBV11-3 with TRBJ2-1; D may be TRBD2 (5 bases). CDR1 is SGHNT and CDR2 is YENEEA in the germline V gene. This CDR3 region has 17 residues. V was clipped by 0 bases and J by 1 base, with 13 bases between them.

Comment on this clonotype: The junction and the germline gene differ at one end; a read error may be behind it. The chain carries TRBV4-1 and TRBJ2-1; 8 nucleotides align to TRBD2. CDR1 and CDR2 from the germline V gene are MGHRA and YSYEKL. There are 16 residues in the CDR3. CDR3 residues: CASSRRGGLAKDTQYF. The CDR3 DNA reads TGCGCCAGCAGCCGCCGGGGGGGCTTGGCCAAAGATACGCAGTATTTC.

A word on this clonotype: Its ends do not fully match the called genes, so a read error is possible. The V gene is TRBV10-1, the J gene TRBJ2-1; the match to TRBD2 covers 8 bases. The CDR3 runs 14 residues. CDR1 WNHNN and CDR2 SYGVQD come from the germline V gene (reference sequence). CDR3 region: CASSESSGIGELFF. The DNA of the CDR3 is TGCGCCAGCAGTGAGAGTAGCGGGATTGGTGAGCTGTTTTTC.

The chain employs TRBV6-1 and TRBJ2-2; perhaps D is TRBD1 or TRBD2 (7 bases each). This CDR3 contains 14 residues. From germline, CDR1 is MNHNS and CDR2 SASEGT. V lost 8 bases, J lost 6 bases, and 16 bases lay in between. This CDR3 reads CASQGGRFSGELFF. The CDR3 DNA is TGTGCCAGCCAGGGGGGGCGATTTTCCGGGGAGCTGTTTTTT.

This clonotype was seen at least ten times. The chain is built from TRBV14 and TRBJ2-7, with TRBD1 identical over 8 bases. The CDR3 consists of 14 residues. Trimming took 5 bases from V and 2 from J; bases not matched to a gene: 5. The germline gives CDR1 SGHDN, CDR2 FVKESK. This CDR3 reads CASSGQGLTYEQYF. CDR3 DNA sequence: TGTGCCAGCAGCGGACAGGGACTTACCTACGAGCAGTACTTC.

This clonotype was seen repeatedly, ten times or more. This chain joins TRBV6-1 and TRBJ2-2; 13 bases fit TRBD2. The germline gives CDR1 MNHNS, CDR2 SASEGT. The CDR3 contains 15 residues. Trimming removed 6 bases from V and 6 bases from J; junction bases left unmatched: 4. The CDR3 sequence is CASRLAGGKAGELFF. CDR3 bases: TGTGCCAGCAGACTAGCGGGAGGGAAGGCCGGGGAGCTGTTTTTT.

This clonotype was counted at least ten times. This sequence joins TRBV6-1 and TRBJ2-1; no reliable D call. The germline gives CDR1 MNHNS, CDR2 SASEGT. Trimming took off 6 bases at V and 5 bases at J, with 11 bases between the two ends. CDR3 size: 13 residues. CDR3 DNA: TGTGCCAGCAGCGAGACAATAGACAATGAGCAGTTCTTC. Encoded protein: CASSETIDNEQFF.

This clonotype has just a few counts. The chain combines TRBV5-6 with TRBJ1-2; no reliable D call. The V and J ends lost 1 base and 0 bases respectively, with 4 bases between them. There are 13 residues in the CDR3. Germline assignment: CDR1 SGHDT and CDR2 YYEEEE. The DNA of the CDR3 is TGTGCCAGCAGCTTGCAAGCTAACTATGGCTACACCTTC. This codes for CASSLQANYGYTF.

The chain couples TRBV4-1 to TRBJ2-1, with TRBD1 matching 9 bases. The germline gives CDR1 MGHRA, CDR2 YSYEKL. The CDR3 has 16 amino acids. The J segment lost 6 bases and the V segment lost 1 base, leaving 7 bases of the junction unmatched. CDR3 sequence: CASSQVRWTGVNEQFF. CDR3 DNA sequence: TGCGCCAGCAGCCAAGTCAGATGGACAGGGGTCAATGAGCAGTTCTTC.

The chain is built from TRBV6-1 and TRBJ2-1, with 9 bases fitting TRBD2. Germline loops: CDR1 MNHNS, CDR2 SASEGT. CDR3 size: 16 residues. The V gene end was trimmed by 2 bases and the J gene end by 5 bases; junction bases not matched to a gene: 7. The CDR3 spells CASSESWRGGNNEQFF. The CDR3 region has the DNA TGTGCCAGCAGTGAATCTTGGCGGGGGGGCAACAATGAGCAGTTCTTC.

On this clonotype: This could be a read error, since a much larger clone is one nucleotide away. This chain connects TRBV7-2 to TRBJ2-1; no firm D call. The germline CDR1 and CDR2 sequences are SGHTA and FQGNSA. The CDR3 runs to 14 residues. The V and J ends lost 0 bases and 10 bases respectively, with 13 bases between them. As DNA, the CDR3 is TGTGCCAGCAGCTTAGCGGGAAGGCCCTACGAGCAGTTCTTC. Residues: CASSLAGRPYEQFF.

This clonotype occurred many times. V is TRBV7-2 and J is TRBJ2-4; TRBD2 matches at 9 bases. This CDR3 comprises 18 residues. The junction had 9 bases not matched to a gene; V was cut back by 1 base and J by 2 bases. Per germline, CDR1 SGHTA and CDR2 FQGNSA. The CDR3 nucleotides are TGTGCCAGCAGCTTAGGATTGCGGGAGGGCCCCACCAAAAACATTCAGTACTTC. Translated, it gives CASSLGLREGPTKNIQYF.

The genes are TRBV6-1 and TRBJ2-4, with D perhaps matching TRBD2 (6 bases). The DNA end is a closer match to TRBJ2-5, so the J assignment may be wrong. The CDR3 extends over 14 amino acids. Germline V gene sequence: CDR1 MNHNS, CDR2 SASEGT. This CDR3 reads CASTPGATQETQYF. The DNA of the CDR3 is TGTGCCAGCACTCCGGGAGCGACACAAGAGACCCAGTACTTC.